This T cell receptor (beta chain) stems from a study of beta chain features in type 1 diabetes. General observations from the study: Whether TCRB rearrangement is influenced by HLA type went unresolved here. Comparison showed that naive, central memory and Treg TCRB repertoires appeared more similar among patients than among healthy donors. cDNA-based reads could over-represent cells with high TCR expression. In every one of the four CD4+ subsets, TCRB CDR3s were moderately but significantly shorter in Type 1 diabetes patients.

Investigators reverse transcribed all isolated RNA, so they sequenced expressed TCRB transcripts. Approximately 3.5 million reads per sample were averaged for naive, central memory and regulatory samples. TCRdb's table, derived via immunoSEQ multiplex PCR, lists solely in-frame clones and lacks some. The repertoire holds 130,000 or so clones, with around 9% as singletons. In this sample, this clone turned up a few times. The antigen is undetermined. The germline V gene has CDR1 MNHEY and CDR2 SMNVEV (reference sequence). CDR3 length: 15 residues. Between the trimmed V and J ends, which lost 5 bases and 9 bases, there was a span of 20 bases.

The TCR was taken from a man younger than 45 with type 1 diabetes. The chain recombines TRBV27 with TRBJ1-5; possibly TRBD1 for D (5 bases). Sample: central memory CD4+ T cells from blood. CDR3 protein: CASSRDPSRRVPQHF. CDR3 sequence (DNA): TGTGCCAGCAGTCGGGACCCATCTAGGAGGGTGCCCCAGCATTTT.